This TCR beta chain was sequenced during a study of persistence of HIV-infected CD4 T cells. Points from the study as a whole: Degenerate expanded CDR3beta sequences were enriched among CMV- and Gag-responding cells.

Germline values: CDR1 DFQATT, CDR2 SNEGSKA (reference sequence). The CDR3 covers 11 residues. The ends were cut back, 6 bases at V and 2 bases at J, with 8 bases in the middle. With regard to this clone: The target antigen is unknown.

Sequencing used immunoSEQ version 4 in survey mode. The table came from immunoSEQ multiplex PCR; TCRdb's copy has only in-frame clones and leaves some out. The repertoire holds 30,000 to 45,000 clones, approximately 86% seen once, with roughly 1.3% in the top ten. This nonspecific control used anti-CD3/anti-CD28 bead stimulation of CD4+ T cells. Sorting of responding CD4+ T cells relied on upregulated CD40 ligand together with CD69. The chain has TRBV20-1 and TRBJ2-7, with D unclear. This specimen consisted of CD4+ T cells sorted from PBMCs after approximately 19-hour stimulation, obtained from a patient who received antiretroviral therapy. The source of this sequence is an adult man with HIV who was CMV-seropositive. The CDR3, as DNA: TGCAGTGCCGCAGATCCCTACGAGCAGTACTTC. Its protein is CSAADPYEQYF.